Listed below are T cell receptor beta chains from one sample, sequenced in a study of blood T cell repertoires in COVID-19. Sequencing was performed with immunoSEQ multiplex PCR; in TCRdb, only in-frame clones are kept and a portion is missing. The sample consists of approximately 280,000 clones, about four fifths of them appearing once. What was sequenced was peripheral blood. All receptors come from a human donor with COVID-19, enrolled during active disease. The donor label of this sample is uncertain. Both conserved end residues are part of each CDR3. The D gene is left open where the match is weak. The size field is filled for only some rows; it gives once, few, many or a size class.

v_gene: TRBV6-5
j_gene: TRBJ2-7
d_gene: .
abundance: .
CDR3aa: CASSYSAGRAYEQYF
CDR3nt: TGTGCCAGCAGTTACTCCGCGGGGCGGGCCTACGAGCAGTACTTC

v_gene: TRBV3-1/TRBV3-2
j_gene: TRBJ2-5
d_gene: TRBD2
abundance: .
CDR3aa: CASSQTGGRETQYF
CDR3nt: TGTGCCAGCAGCCAAACGGGAGGGAGGGAGACCCAGTACTTC

v_gene: TRBV27
j_gene: TRBJ1-1
d_gene: .
abundance: few
CDR3aa: CASSQVIGNTEAFF
CDR3nt: TGTGCCAGCAGTCAAGTTATCGGGAACACTGAAGCTTTCTTT

v_gene: TRBV6-5
j_gene: TRBJ1-4
d_gene: .
abundance: once
CDR3aa: CASRNPGSNEKLFF
CDR3nt: TGTGCCAGCAGGAATCCGGGAAGTAATGAAAAACTGTTTTTT

v_gene: TRBV3-1/TRBV3-2
j_gene: TRBJ2-7
d_gene: TRBD2
abundance: .
CDR3aa: CASSQPPRREYSYEQYF
CDR3nt: TGTGCCAGCAGCCAGCCACCTAGGCGGGAGTATTCCTACGAGCAGTACTTC

v_gene: TRBV28
j_gene: TRBJ2-7
d_gene: TRBD1
abundance: .
CDR3aa: CASTSGDRASYEQYF
CDR3nt: TGTGCCAGCACCTCTGGGGACAGGGCCTCCTACGAGCAGTACTTC

v_gene: TRBV5-1
j_gene: TRBJ2-2
d_gene: .
abundance: .
CDR3aa: CASSLEPVVQGNTGELFF
CDR3nt: TGCGCCAGCAGCTTGGAACCTGTGGTACAGGGGAACACCGGGGAGCTGTTTTTT

v_gene: TRBV28
j_gene: TRBJ2-1
d_gene: .
abundance: once
CDR3aa: CASSSSGTLAYNEQFF
CDR3nt: TGTGCCAGCAGTTCCTCCGGGACTCTAGCCTACAATGAGCAGTTCTTC

v_gene: TRBV24-1
j_gene: TRBJ2-3
d_gene: TRBD1
abundance: few
CDR3aa: CATAGTGNTDTQYF
CDR3nt: TGTGCCACCGCCGGGACAGGCAACACAGATACGCAGTATTTT

v_gene: TRBV7-3
j_gene: TRBJ1-2
d_gene: .
abundance: .
CDR3aa: CASSLMGRSDGYTF
CDR3nt: TGTGCCAGCAGCCTCATGGGTAGGAGCGATGGCTACACCTTC

v_gene: TRBV2
j_gene: TRBJ1-1
d_gene: .
abundance: .
CDR3aa: CAAGLGWVNTEAFF
CDR3nt: TGTGCCGCAGGGCTTGGTTGGGTGAACACTGAAGCTTTCTTT

v_gene: TRBV12-3/TRBV12-4
j_gene: TRBJ2-2
d_gene: .
abundance: .
CDR3aa: CASRREQVRELFF
CDR3nt: TGTGCCAGCAGGAGAGAACAGGTCCGGGAGCTGTTTTTT